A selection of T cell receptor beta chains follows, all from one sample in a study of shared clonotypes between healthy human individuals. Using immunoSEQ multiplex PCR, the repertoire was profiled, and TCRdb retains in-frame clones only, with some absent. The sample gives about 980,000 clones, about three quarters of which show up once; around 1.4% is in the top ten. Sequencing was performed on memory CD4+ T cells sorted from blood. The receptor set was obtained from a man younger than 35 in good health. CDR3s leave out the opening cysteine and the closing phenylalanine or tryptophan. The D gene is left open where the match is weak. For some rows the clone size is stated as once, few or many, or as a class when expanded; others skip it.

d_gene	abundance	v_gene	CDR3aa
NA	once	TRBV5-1	ASSRDRGETQY
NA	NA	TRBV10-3	AISESLNGQY
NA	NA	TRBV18	ASSPMGDEQY
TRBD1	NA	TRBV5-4	ASSQGQGINSPLH
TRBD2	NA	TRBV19	ASSSGGAGDTQY
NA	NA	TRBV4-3	ASSPLTGLTDTQY
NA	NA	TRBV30	AWSALGGIGSPLH
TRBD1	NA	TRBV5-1	ASSAGQGGNQPQH
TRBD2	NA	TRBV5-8	ASSTGGPPDTQY
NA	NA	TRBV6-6	ASSYGTGNTEAF
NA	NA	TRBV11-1	ASSSQGFTEAF
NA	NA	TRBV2	ASSFNRETQY
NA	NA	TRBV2	ASRGDYGYT
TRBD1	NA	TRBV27	ATQDRVEQY
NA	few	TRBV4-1	ASSQVVLNTEAF
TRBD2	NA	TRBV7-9	ASSLATSGRSADTQY
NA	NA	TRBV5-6	ASSPLVGRNTEAF
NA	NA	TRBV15	ATSRDNGAQGAF
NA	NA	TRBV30	AGKSGGSYEQY
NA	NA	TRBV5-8	ASSLEVRTEAF
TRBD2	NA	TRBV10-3	AISTSGNWETQY
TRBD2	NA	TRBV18	ASSPPASGGEQY
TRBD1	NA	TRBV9	ASSTLDRFKSGELF
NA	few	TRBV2	ASRTGYQETQY
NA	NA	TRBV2	ASSGQTDGYT
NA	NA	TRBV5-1	ASSLAASLETQY
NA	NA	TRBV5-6	ASSYRNIQGNTEAF
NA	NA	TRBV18	ASSPMTGGSYEQY
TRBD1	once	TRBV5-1	ASRNPGTDYGYT
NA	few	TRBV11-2	ASSRVLGGQETQY
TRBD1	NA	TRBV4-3	ASSLTGGKDEQY
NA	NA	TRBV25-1	ASSETSFSQF
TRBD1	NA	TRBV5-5	ASSRTRQGGETQY
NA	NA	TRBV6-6	ASSLDSRYEQY
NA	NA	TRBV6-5	ASSSIWQGGGQPQH
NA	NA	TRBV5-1	ASSLGQRSTDTQY
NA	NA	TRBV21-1	ASSKASASGTTCSYEQY
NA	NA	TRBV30	AWSDRNTEAF
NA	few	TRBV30	AWSSVGTEAF
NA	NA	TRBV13	ASSLEGWPNEQF
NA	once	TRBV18	ASSPLTGVAETQY
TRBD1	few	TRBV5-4	ASSPRDRGSYGYT
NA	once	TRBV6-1	ASISDSNYGYT
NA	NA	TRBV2	ASSEDRSNQPQH
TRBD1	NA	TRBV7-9	ASSTGTGLGDTQY
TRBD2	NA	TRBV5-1	ASSFSGLNYNEQF
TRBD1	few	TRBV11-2	ASSLNGDSTDTQY
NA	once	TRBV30	AWSFSDYGYT
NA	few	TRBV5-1	ASSLARPLIRDKAYNEQF
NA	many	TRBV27	ASARFDNYEQY
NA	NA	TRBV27	ASSLGGRGNQPQH
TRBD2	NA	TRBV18	ASSPSSGSTDTQY
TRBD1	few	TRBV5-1	ASSLAVTGGRDEQY
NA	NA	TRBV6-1	ASSEQGSGNQPQH
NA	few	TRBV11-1	ATAPGTKADTQY
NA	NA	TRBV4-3	ASSQGLTVSTEAF
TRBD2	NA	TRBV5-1	ASSEGTSGRETQY